This entry features one TCR beta chain sequence. TCRdb analysed the RT-PCR reads with MiXCR anew, one entry per CDR3 protein. The sample includes about 570,000 distinct CDR3 sequences, about 11% seen only once; the top ten take around 10%. This record comes from a study of response to subunit inactivated influenza vaccine. The CDR3 has 15 amino acids. Germline values: CDR1 SGHVS, CDR2 FNYEAQ. V lost 2 bases and J lost 2, with 13 bases in between. These data also formed part of another study, on T cells expressing NK-cell markers. That paper adds: The authors generated TCR beta cDNA through 5'RACE template switching with UMIs.

The rearrangement links TRBV7-6 to TRBJ2-7; unclear D gene. This clonotype was obtained from a man aged 50 to 60 who received an inactivated influenza vaccine. The sequencing used PBMCs from blood, collected on the day of vaccination. CDR3 residues: CASSLLPDSAYEQYF. The CDR3, as DNA: TGTGCCAGCAGCTTACTTCCTGACTCCGCCTACGAGCAGTACTTC.